These T cell receptor beta chains were read from a single sample in a study of CD8 T cells in Susac syndrome. A single record per CDR3 protein comes from TCRdb applying MiXCR to the immunoSEQ multiplex PCR reads. The sample carries about 200,000 distinct CDR3 sequences, around 95% recorded once. The specimen sequenced was CD4+ T cells from PBMCs. These receptors were collected from a human donor with multiple sclerosis. The CDR3 runs from the conserved cysteine through the conserved F or W. The D gene is left open where the match is weak. Size values are once, few and many counts, or a class for expanded clones, and some rows have none.

J gene | CDR3 length | D gene | clone size | V gene | CDR3 protein | CDR3 DNA
TRBJ1-5 | 15 | - | - | TRBV30 | CAWTGELYSNQPQHF | TGTGCCTGGACAGGGGAACTATATAGCAATCAGCCCCAGCATTTT
TRBJ2-5 | 14 | - | - | TRBV7-9 | CASSPQLYQETQYF | TGTGCCAGCAGCCCCCAGCTGTACCAAGAGACCCAGTACTTC
TRBJ2-6 | 17 | TRBD2 | once | TRBV12-3/TRBV12-4 | CASSWEGPISGANVLTF | TGTGCCAGCAGTTGGGAGGGACCGATCTCTGGGGCCAACGTCCTGACTTTC
TRBJ2-7 | 18 | TRBD2 | - | TRBV4-1 | CASSQEASQAGRTYEQYF | TGCGCCAGCAGCCAAGAAGCCTCTCAAGCGGGGAGGACCTACGAGCAGTACTTC
TRBJ2-7 | 13 | TRBD1 | - | TRBV6-6 | CASSSGTGVKQYF | TGTGCCAGCAGTTCCGGGACAGGGGTCAAGCAGTACTTC
TRBJ1-1 | 15 | TRBD1 | - | TRBV3-1 | CASSHRDRGGTEAFF | TGTGCCAGCAGCCACCGGGACAGGGGAGGCACTGAAGCTTTCTTT
TRBJ1-1 | 12 | - | - | TRBV7-9 | CASRQSNTEAFF | TGTGCCAGCCGACAATCGAACACTGAAGCTTTCTTT
TRBJ2-1 | 18 | TRBD2 | - | TRBV4-3 | CASSHSLAGGQSYNEQFF | TGCGCCAGCAGCCATTCCCTAGCGGGGGGTCAATCCTACAATGAGCAGTTCTTC
TRBJ1-2 | 13 | TRBD1 | - | TRBV9 | CASSGQDFYGYTF | TGTGCCAGCAGTGGACAGGACTTCTATGGCTACACCTTC
TRBJ2-7 | 12 | - | - | TRBV29-1 | CSVSRGNDEQYF | TGCAGCGTCTCCAGGGGAAATGACGAGCAGTACTTC
TRBJ1-2 | 12 | - | - | TRBV20-1 | CSARGPGVGYTF | TGCAGTGCTAGAGGGCCGGGGGTTGGCTACACCTTC
TRBJ1-4 | 14 | - | - | TRBV19 | CASSDRRGAEKLFF | TGTGCCAGTTCAGACAGACGTGGAGCTGAAAAACTGTTTTTT
TRBJ2-5 | 14 | TRBD1 | - | TRBV6-4 | CASSDSGQQETQYF | TGTGCCAGCAGTGACTCGGGACAGCAAGAGACCCAGTACTTC
TRBJ1-2 | 13 | - | - | TRBV4-3 | CASSPSGGSGYTF | TGCGCCAGCAGCCCCTCGGGCGGGTCTGGCTACACCTTC
TRBJ1-1 | 12 | - | - | TRBV7-9 | CASSLGPAEAFF | TGTGCCAGCAGCTTAGGTCCAGCTGAAGCTTTCTTT
TRBJ2-1 | 13 | - | - | TRBV6-2/TRBV6-3 | CASSFASYNEQFF | TGTGCCAGCAGTTTCGCTTCCTACAATGAGCAGTTCTTC
TRBJ1-1 | 13 | - | - | TRBV18 | CASSPGQLEQAFF | TGTGCCAGCTCACCTGGGCAGTTGGAACAAGCTTTCTTT
TRBJ2-4 | 20 | - | - | TRBV4-2 | CASSQEGVAVADLAKNIQYF | TGTGCCAGCAGCCAAGAAGGAGTAGCGGTCGCCGATTTAGCCAAAAACATTCAGTACTTC
TRBJ2-6 | 14 | - | - | TRBV29-1 | CSVEDGSGANVLTF | TGCAGCGTTGAGGATGGCTCTGGGGCCAACGTCCTGACTTTC
TRBJ2-1 | 15 | - | - | TRBV2 | CASPPRGGMYNEQFF | TGTGCCAGCCCTCCTAGGGGGGGGATGTACAATGAGCAGTTCTTC
TRBJ1-1 | 12 | - | - | TRBV29-1 | CSGNTGNTEAFF | TGCAGCGGCAACACAGGGAACACTGAAGCTTTCTTT
TRBJ1-1 | 11 | - | - | TRBV20-1 | CSGGFNTEAFF | TGCAGCGGGGGGTTTAACACTGAAGCTTTCTTT
TRBJ2-2 | 16 | TRBD2 | - | TRBV7-9 | CASSFSGVRETGELFF | TGTGCCAGCAGCTTTAGCGGGGTCCGGGAAACCGGGGAGCTGTTTTTT
TRBJ2-2 | 14 | - | - | TRBV5-1 | CASSLASGSGELFF | TGCGCCAGCAGCTTGGCCTCTGGATCCGGGGAGCTGTTTTTT
TRBJ2-3 | 14 | - | - | TRBV5-1 | CASSLGGPSDTQYF | TGCGCCAGCAGCTTGGGGGGGCCTTCAGATACGCAGTATTTT
TRBJ1-3 | 15 | - | - | TRBV3-1 | CASTVTGSSGNTIYF | TGTGCCAGCACCGTTACAGGGAGCTCTGGAAACACCATATATTTT
TRBJ1-2 | 14 | TRBD1 | - | TRBV12-3/TRBV12-4 | CASSLAQGAYGYTF | TGTGCCAGCAGTTTAGCGCAGGGGGCCTATGGCTACACCTTC
TRBJ1-2 | 13 | - | - | TRBV7-9 | CASSIRDTDGYTF | TGTGCCAGCAGCATCCGGGACACCGATGGCTACACCTTC
TRBJ1-5 | 15 | - | once | TRBV9 | CASSATGQQYQPQHF | TGTGCCAGCAGCGCAACGGGACAACAATATCAGCCCCAGCATTTT
TRBJ1-1 | 11 | TRBD1 | - | TRBV29-1 | CSVGQGFEAFF | TGCAGCGTTGGACAGGGTTTCGAAGCTTTCTTT
TRBJ2-1 | 16 | TRBD2 | - | TRBV11-2 | CASSFRLAGIYNEQFF | TGTGCCAGCAGCTTCCGACTAGCGGGGATCTACAATGAGCAGTTCTTC
TRBJ1-5 | 15 | TRBD1 | - | TRBV27 | CASSTGGISNQPQHF | TGTGCCAGCAGTACAGGGGGCATAAGCAATCAGCCCCAGCATTTT
TRBJ1-4 | 14 | TRBD1 | - | TRBV5-1 | CASSSGQGGEKLFF | TGCGCCAGCAGCTCCGGACAGGGCGGGGAAAAACTGTTTTTT
TRBJ1-2 | 13 | TRBD1 | - | TRBV29-1 | CSVSDRGYGGYTF | TGCAGCGTTTCGGACAGGGGTTATGGTGGCTACACCTTC
TRBJ2-5 | 13 | - | - | TRBV14 | CASSQDNGETQYF | TGTGCCAGCAGCCAAGATAATGGAGAGACCCAGTACTTC
TRBJ2-5 | 13 | - | - | TRBV30 | CAWSVVRGETQYF | TGTGCCTGGAGTGTAGTTCGGGGAGAGACCCAGTACTTC
TRBJ2-1 | 15 | - | - | TRBV6-5 | CASSATGGRVNEQFF | TGTGCCAGCAGTGCGACAGGAGGTAGGGTCAATGAGCAGTTCTTC
TRBJ1-1 | 16 | TRBD1 | - | TRBV6-2/TRBV6-3 | CASRPTGTGGPGEAFF | TGTGCCAGCAGGCCGACCGGGACAGGGGGTCCGGGTGAAGCTTTCTTT
TRBJ2-3 | 15 | TRBD2 | - | TRBV29-1 | CSVENSGTSPDTQYF | TGCAGCGTTGAAAACAGCGGGACTAGCCCAGATACGCAGTATTTT
TRBJ2-1 | 13 | - | - | TRBV3-1 | CASSQGYYNEQFF | TGTGCCAGCAGCCAGGGTTACTACAATGAGCAGTTCTTC
TRBJ1-1 | 13 | TRBD1 | - | TRBV18 | CATKTGDVTEAFF | TGTGCCACCAAGACAGGGGACGTTACTGAAGCTTTCTTT
TRBJ1-1 | 11 | - | - | TRBV29-1 | CSVAQNTEAFF | TGCAGCGTTGCCCAGAACACTGAAGCTTTCTTT